What follows is one T cell receptor beta chain and its context. These data originate in a study of blood T cell repertoires in COVID-19. The CDR3 covers 15 residues. The ends lost 1 base at V and 2 bases at J; junction bases unmatched: 4. From germline, CDR1 is LNHDA and CDR2 SQIVND (reference sequence). Authors' processing steps: Nucleated cell counts were estimated from reference gene primer amplification. Sequenced by immunoSEQ multiplex PCR; TCRdb stores in-frame clones only, minus some. The V and J calls and clone size were taken over from that table, and D and trimming were inferred from the DNA. Of around 150,000 clones listed, approximately 80% are singletons.

V is TRBV19 and J is TRBJ2-7; TRBD2 agrees at 8 bases. The sequence was obtained from a man aged 65 to 85 with acute or convalescent COVID-19. The sequenced sample was peripheral blood. CDR3 bases: TGTGCCAGTAGTATAGGTGCGGGGGGTACCTACGAGCAGTACTTC. Its protein is CASSIGAGGTYEQYF.